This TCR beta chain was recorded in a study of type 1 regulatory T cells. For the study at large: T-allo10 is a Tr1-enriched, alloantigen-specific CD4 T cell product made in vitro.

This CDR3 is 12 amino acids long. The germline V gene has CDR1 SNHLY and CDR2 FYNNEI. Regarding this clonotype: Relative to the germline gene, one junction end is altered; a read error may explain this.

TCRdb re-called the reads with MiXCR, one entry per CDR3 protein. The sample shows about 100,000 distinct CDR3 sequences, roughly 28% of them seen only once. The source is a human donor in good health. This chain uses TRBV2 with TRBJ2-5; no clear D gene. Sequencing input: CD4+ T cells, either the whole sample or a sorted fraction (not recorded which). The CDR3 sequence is CASSEVGAAPVF. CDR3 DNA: TGTGCCAGCAGTGAAGTTGGCGCCGCGCCCGTCTTC.